Shown below are 19 T cell receptor beta chains from a single sample sequenced in a study of blood T cell repertoires in COVID-19. The assay was immunoSEQ multiplex PCR, and TCRdb's table has in-frame clones only and misses some. This table has a few hundred thousand clones, 85% to 90% appearing once. The sequenced material came from PBMCs or T cells enriched from blood (not recorded which). Receptors originate from a woman aged 18-30 years with acute COVID-19.

This clone was recorded once. The J gene is TRBJ2-1, the V gene TRBV19; 9 nucleotides line up with TRBD1. This CDR3 is 13 amino acids long. CDR1 is LNHDA and CDR2 is SQIVND in the germline V gene (reference sequence). Trimming removed 6 bases from V and 8 bases from J; junction bases left unmatched: 5. The CDR3 DNA follows: TGTGCCAGTAGAGACAGGGGGACGGATGAGCAGTTCTTC. Translated, it gives CASRDRGTDEQFF.

J is TRBJ2-2 and V is TRBV7-3, with D tentatively TRBD1 (5 bases). Between the trimmed V and J ends, which lost 5 bases and 1 base, there was a span of 17 bases. The CDR3 covers 17 residues. The germline V gene encodes CDR1 SGHTA and CDR2 FQGTGA. CDR3 nucleotide sequence: TGTGCCAGCAGCCCTAATCCCTCAACAGGGAACACCGGGGAGCTGTTTTTT. Translated: CASSPNPSTGNTGELFF.

Details on this clone: Other DNA sequences in the sample encode the same CDR3. The chain combines TRBV6-5 with TRBJ1-2; D is ambiguous. Trimming removed 0 bases from V and 0 bases from J, with 8 bases in between. The CDR3 loop spans 15 amino acids. Germline V gives CDR1 MNHEY, CDR2 SVGAGI. CDR3: CASSYSTGSNYGYTF. The DNA for the CDR3 is TGTGCCAGCAGTTACTCGACGGGGTCTAACTATGGCTACACCTTC.

This chain joins TRBV9 and TRBJ2-2, with TRBD2 identical over 9 bases. The germline V gene encodes CDR1 SGDLS and CDR2 YYNGEE. This CDR3 contains 15 residues. J was trimmed by 7 bases and V by 4 bases; bases with no gene match: 8. DNA of the CDR3: TGTGCCAGCAGCCTACGGACTAGCGCGGGCGGGGAGCTGTTTTTT. Residues: CASSLRTSAGGELFF.

This clone appeared once. The chain couples TRBV19 to TRBJ2-7; no definite D call. Per the germline V gene, CDR1 is LNHDA and CDR2 is SQIVND (reference sequence). Trimming removed 7 bases from V and 1 base from J, with 14 bases in between. This CDR3 comprises 14 residues. CDR3 region: CASTPPERSYEQYF. Here the CDR3 DNA reads TGTGCCAGTACCCCGCCGGAGAGATCCTACGAGCAGTACTTC.

J is TRBJ1-2 and V is TRBV28; D is unclear. The germline CDR1 and CDR2 sequences are MDHEN and SYDVKM. V shed 6 bases and J shed 8 bases, with 19 bases lying between them. CDR3 size: 14 residues. CDR3 bases: TGTGCCAGCAGCTCGACTCGCCCCTATGTAGGCTACACCTTC. This gives the protein CASSSTRPYVGYTF.

The V call is TRBV28, the J call TRBJ1-6; no firm D call. Germline CDR1 reads MDHEN; CDR2 reads SYDVKM. The CDR3 covers 14 residues. V was cut by 7 bases and J by 7 bases, with 14 bases left in between. The CDR3 nucleotides are TGTGCCAGCAATGTCGCGGGTAGGAATTCACCCCTCCACTTT. Amino acids: CASNVAGRNSPLHF.

The rearrangement joins TRBV6-5 to TRBJ1-2; a weak D match, TRBD1 (5 bases). Germline V gene data show CDR1 as MNHEY and CDR2 as SVGAGI. This CDR3 is 15 amino acids long. With 1 base removed from V and 2 bases from J, the gap between germline ends came to 11 bases. Here the CDR3 DNA reads TGTGCCAGCAGTTACTTAGGCCCAGGGAACTATGGCTACACCTTC. Amino acids: CASSYLGPGNYGYTF.

J is TRBJ2-3 and V is TRBV12-3 or TRBV12-4, with 8 bases fitting TRBD2. Germline trimming cut 1 base from V and 9 bases from J; bases unmatched to any gene: 3. There are 13 residues in the CDR3. The CDR3 protein is CASSLDSGNTQYF. CDR3 sequence (DNA): TGTGCCAGCAGTTTAGATAGCGGGAACACGCAGTATTTT.

The chain joins TRBV11-3 to TRBJ2-2, with TRBD1 matching 9 bases. V dropped 0 bases and J dropped 6; count of bases not matched to a gene: 2. Germline assignment: CDR1 SGHNT and CDR2 YENEEA. This CDR3 has 15 amino acids. The CDR3 sequence: CASSLDGTGPGELFF. The CDR3 DNA reads TGTGCCAGCAGCTTAGATGGGACAGGGCCCGGGGAGCTGTTTTTT.

The chain combines TRBV6-5 with TRBJ1-5, with 8 positions matching TRBD1. The CDR3 loop spans 12 amino acids. CDR1 and CDR2 (germline): MNHEY, SVGAGI. V was pared by 6 bases and J by 6 bases, with 1 base of the junction left unmatched. CDR3 protein: CASRDRVQPQHF. CDR3 nucleotides: TGTGCCAGCAGGGACAGGGTTCAGCCCCAGCATTTT.

The chain combines TRBV30 with TRBJ2-1; 15 nucleotides agree with TRBD2. The CDR3 has 15 amino acids. Trimming took 5 bases from V and 2 from J; bases not matched to a gene: 1. Germline assignment: CDR1 GTSNPN and CDR2 SVGIG (reference sequence). The chain's CDR3 is CAWGLAGGPYNEQFF. The CDR3 DNA reads TGTGCCTGGGGACTAGCGGGAGGGCCCTACAATGAGCAGTTCTTC.

The chain couples TRBV9 to TRBJ2-7; D possibly corresponds to TRBD2 (5 bases). Germline V CDR1 and CDR2: SGDLS, YYNGEE. This CDR3 is built from 16 residues. V was clipped by 3 bases and J by 3 bases, with 19 bases between them. Here the CDR3 reads CASSAEATSTFYEQYF. The DNA for the CDR3 is TGTGCCAGCAGCGCCGAGGCCACTAGTACCTTCTACGAGCAGTACTTC.

V gene TRBV7-3 combines with J gene TRBJ2-5; TRBD2 is a possible D gene (7 bases). Per germline, CDR1 SGHTA and CDR2 FQGTGA. The CDR3 sequence is 15 residues long. Trimming removed 3 bases at V and 4 bases at J, with 15 bases between. The CDR3 DNA is TGTGCCAGCAGCTTCGGCGGGGGCGGGGGAGAGACCCAGTACTTC. As protein: CASSFGGGGGETQYF.

The rearrangement links TRBV18 to TRBJ1-5; D may be TRBD1 (6 bases). Germline assignment: CDR1 KGHSH and CDR2 LQKENI. There are 14 residues in the CDR3. V lost 3 bases, J lost 3 bases, and 9 bases lay in between. The CDR3 DNA reads TGTGCCAGCTCACCTGGACAGCCCAATCAGCCCCAGCATTTT. Encoded protein: CASSPGQPNQPQHF.

This rearrangement joins TRBV24-1 to TRBJ2-1; D may be TRBD2 (5 bases). V lost 4 bases and J 1 base, leaving 22 bases between the germline ends. The germline V gene has CDR1 KGHDR and CDR2 SFDVKD. This CDR3 is built from 19 residues. CDR3 coding DNA: TGTGCCACCAGTGACCCCTATAGCCATGGAGCGGATTCCTACAATGAGCAGTTCTTC. Its translation: CATSDPYSHGADSYNEQFF.

As DNA, the CDR3 is TGTGCCAGCAGCTTAGCGGGAGGGCCTCGGGGCAGCGAGCAGTACTTC. Translating it yields CASSLAGGPRGSEQYF. The chain couples TRBV7-9 to TRBJ2-7; TRBD2 matches 7 bases. The CDR3 sequence is 16 residues long. V lost 0 bases, J lost 6 bases, and 11 bases stayed unmatched. Germline lookup yields CDR1 SEHNR and CDR2 FQNEAQ (reference sequence).

The chain recombines TRBV9 with TRBJ2-1; D not certain. CDR3 length: 15 residues. With 4 bases removed from V and 1 base from J, the gap between germline ends came to 12 bases. Germline V lookup: CDR1 SGDLS, CDR2 YYNGEE. Here the CDR3 reads CASSPRERSYNEQFF. As DNA, the CDR3 is TGTGCCAGCAGCCCCCGCGAGAGATCCTACAATGAGCAGTTCTTC. The full variable domain, rest sourced from reference TRBV9 and TRBJ2-1, is DSGVTQTPKHLITATGQRVTLRCSPRSGDLSVYWYQQSLDQGLQFLIQYYNGEERAKGNILERFSAQQFPDLHSELNLSSLELGDSALYFCASSPRERSYNEQFFGPGTRLTVL.

The chain has TRBV7-8 and TRBJ1-6; tentative D call: TRBD1 (6 bases). Germline CDR1 reads SGHVS; CDR2 reads FQNEAQ. This CDR3 comprises 15 residues. Trimming pared 2 bases from V and 7 bases from J, leaving 12 bases between. The CDR3, as DNA: TGTGCCAGCAGCTTAAGAGGACAGTCCAATTCACCCCTCCACTTT. It is translated as CASSLRGQSNSPLHF.